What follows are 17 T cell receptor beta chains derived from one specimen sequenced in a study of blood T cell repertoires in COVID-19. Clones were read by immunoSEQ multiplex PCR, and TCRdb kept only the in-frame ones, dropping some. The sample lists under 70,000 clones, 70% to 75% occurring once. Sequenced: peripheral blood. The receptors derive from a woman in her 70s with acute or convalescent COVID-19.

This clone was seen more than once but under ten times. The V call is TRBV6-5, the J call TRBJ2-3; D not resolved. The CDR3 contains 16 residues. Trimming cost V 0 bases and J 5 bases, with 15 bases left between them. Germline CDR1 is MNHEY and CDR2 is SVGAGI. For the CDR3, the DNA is TGTGCCAGCAGTTACTCGAGTACCATACGTCAAGATACGCAGTATTTT. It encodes CASSYSSTIRQDTQYF.

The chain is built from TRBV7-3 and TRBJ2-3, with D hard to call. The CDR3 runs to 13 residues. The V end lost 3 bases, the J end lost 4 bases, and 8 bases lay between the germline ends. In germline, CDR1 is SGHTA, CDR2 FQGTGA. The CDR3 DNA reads TGTGCCAGCAGCTTGAGAATGCCAGATACGCAGTATTTT. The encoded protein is CASSLRMPDTQYF.

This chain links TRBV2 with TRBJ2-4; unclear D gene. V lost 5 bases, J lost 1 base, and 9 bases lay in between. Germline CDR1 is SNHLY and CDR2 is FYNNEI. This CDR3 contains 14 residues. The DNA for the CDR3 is TGTGCCAGCAGTCCCCTCCGGGCCAAAAACATTCAGTACTTC. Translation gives CASSPLRAKNIQYF.

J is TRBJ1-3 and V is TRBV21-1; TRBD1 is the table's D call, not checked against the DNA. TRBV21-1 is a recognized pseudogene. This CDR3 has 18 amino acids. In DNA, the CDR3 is TGTGCCAGCAGCAAAGCGCTTTTTGCAGGGTCCTCTGGAAACACCATATATTTT. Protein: CASSKALFAGSSGNTIYF.

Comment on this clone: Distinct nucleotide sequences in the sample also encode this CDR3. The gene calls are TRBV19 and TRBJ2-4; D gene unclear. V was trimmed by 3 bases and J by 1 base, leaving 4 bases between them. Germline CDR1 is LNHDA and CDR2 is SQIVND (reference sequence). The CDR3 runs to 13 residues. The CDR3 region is CASSIGAKNIQYF. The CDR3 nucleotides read TGTGCCAGTAGTATCGGGGCCAAAAACATTCAGTACTTC.

CDR3 region: CASSKGAGELFF. The CDR3 DNA reads TGTGCCAGCAGCAAAGGGGCCGGGGAGCTGTTTTTT. The gene calls are TRBV7-2 and TRBJ2-2, with D tentatively TRBD1 (5 bases). Germline values: CDR1 SGHTA, CDR2 FQGNSA. V was shortened by 5 bases and J by 6 bases, with 7 bases between the two germline ends. CDR3 length: 12 residues.

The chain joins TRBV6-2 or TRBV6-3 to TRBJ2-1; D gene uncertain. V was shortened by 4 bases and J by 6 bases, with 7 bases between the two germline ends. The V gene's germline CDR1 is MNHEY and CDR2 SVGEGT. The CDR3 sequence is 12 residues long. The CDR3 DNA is TGTGCCAGCAGTTTAACGGGCAATGAGCAGTTCTTC. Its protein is CASSLTGNEQFF.

CDR3 residues: CASGGRTEAFF. The CDR3 nucleotides are TGTGCCAGCGGGGGCAGAACTGAAGCTTTCTTT. The rearrangement links TRBV7-9 to TRBJ1-1; tentatively, D is TRBD1 (6 bases). Germline V CDR1 and CDR2: SEHNR, FQNEAQ (reference sequence). The V end was cut by 8 bases, the J end by 5 bases, with 9 bases between. The CDR3 runs to 11 residues.

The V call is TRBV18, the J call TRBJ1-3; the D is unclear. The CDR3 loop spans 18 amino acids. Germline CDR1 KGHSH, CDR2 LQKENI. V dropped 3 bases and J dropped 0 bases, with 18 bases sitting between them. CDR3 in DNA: TGTGCCAGCTCACCTACGCAAACGGCGGCCCGCTCTGGAAACACCATATATTTT. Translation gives CASSPTQTAARSGNTIYF.

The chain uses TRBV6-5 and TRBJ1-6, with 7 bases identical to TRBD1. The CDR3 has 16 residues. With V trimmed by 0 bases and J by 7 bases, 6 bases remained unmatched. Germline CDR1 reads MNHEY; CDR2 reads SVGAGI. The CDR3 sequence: CASSYSIDRENSPLHF. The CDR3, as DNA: TGTGCCAGCAGTTACTCTATAGACAGGGAGAATTCACCCCTCCACTTT.

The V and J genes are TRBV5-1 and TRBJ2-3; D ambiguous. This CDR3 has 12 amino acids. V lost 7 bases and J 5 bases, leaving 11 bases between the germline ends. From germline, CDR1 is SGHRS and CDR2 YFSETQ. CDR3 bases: TGCGCCAGCCAAGAGAGTGGAGATACGCAGTATTTT. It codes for CASQESGDTQYF.

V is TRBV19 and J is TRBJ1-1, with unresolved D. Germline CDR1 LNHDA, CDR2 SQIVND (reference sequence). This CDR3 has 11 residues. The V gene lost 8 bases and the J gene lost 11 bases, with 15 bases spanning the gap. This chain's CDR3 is CASSRFQLAFF. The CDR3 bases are TGTGCCAGTTCCAGGTTTCAATTGGCTTTCTTT.

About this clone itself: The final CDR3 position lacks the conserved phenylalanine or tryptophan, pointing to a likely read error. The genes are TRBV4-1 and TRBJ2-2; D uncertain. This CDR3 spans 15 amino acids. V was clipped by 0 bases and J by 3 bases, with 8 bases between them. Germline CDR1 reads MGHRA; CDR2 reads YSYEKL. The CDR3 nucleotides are TGCGCCAGCAGCCAAGATATCAAATACACCGGGGAGCTGTTTTCT. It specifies CASSQDIKYTGELFS.

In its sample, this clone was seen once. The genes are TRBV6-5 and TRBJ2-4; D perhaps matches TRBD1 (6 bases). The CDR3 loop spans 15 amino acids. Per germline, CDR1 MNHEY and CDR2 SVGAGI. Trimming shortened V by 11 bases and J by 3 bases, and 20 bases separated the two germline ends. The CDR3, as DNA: TGTGCCTTACCCACGGGGCAGGGGATCAAAAACATTCAGTACTTC. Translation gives CALPTGQGIKNIQYF.

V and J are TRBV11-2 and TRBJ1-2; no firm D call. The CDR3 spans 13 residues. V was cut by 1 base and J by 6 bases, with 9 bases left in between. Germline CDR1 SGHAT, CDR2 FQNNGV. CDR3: CASSLGGQNGYTF. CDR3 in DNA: TGTGCCAGCAGCTTAGGTGGGCAAAATGGCTACACCTTC. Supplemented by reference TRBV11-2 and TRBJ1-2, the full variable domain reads EAGVAQSPRYKIIEKRQSVAFWCNPISGHATLYWYQQILGQGPKLLIQFQNNGVVDDSQLPKDRFSAERLKGVDSTLKIQPAKLEDSAVYLCASSLGGQNGYTFGSGTRLTVV.

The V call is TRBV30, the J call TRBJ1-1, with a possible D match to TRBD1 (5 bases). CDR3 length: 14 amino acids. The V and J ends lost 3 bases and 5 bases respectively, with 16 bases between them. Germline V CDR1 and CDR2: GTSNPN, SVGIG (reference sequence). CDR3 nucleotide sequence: TGTGCCTGGAGGGCGTACGCGGGGGTAACTGAAGCTTTCTTT. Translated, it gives CAWRAYAGVTEAFF.

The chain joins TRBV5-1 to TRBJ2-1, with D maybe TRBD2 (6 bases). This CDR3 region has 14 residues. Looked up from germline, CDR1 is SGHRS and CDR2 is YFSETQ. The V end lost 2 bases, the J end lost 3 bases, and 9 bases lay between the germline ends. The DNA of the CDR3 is TGCGCCAGCAGCTTTAACGGGGGCTACAATGAGCAGTTCTTC. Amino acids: CASSFNGGYNEQFF.